These 24 T cell receptor beta chains were all obtained from the same sample, sequenced in a study of CD8+CD57+ T cells in acquired aplastic anemia listed by TCRdb under 2018. TCRdb names Illumina HiSeq 2000 as the instrument used. Genomic DNA served as template for TCR beta VDJ combination and CDR3 sequence profiling. TCRdb cleaned the public reads at Q25 with fastp, built clones with MiXCR and kept in-frame beta chains. Records with the same CDR3 protein are collapsed into one entry carrying the most frequent genes and DNA. The sample table holds 40,000 to 50,000 distinct CDR3 sequences, of which around 73% were seen once. The top ten hold about a third of the sample. Sample: sorted CD4+, CD8+, or CD8+CD57+ T cells (not recorded which) from PBMCs. The receptors shown here come from a human donor in good health, serving as a control.

The chain has TRBV5-5 and TRBJ1-1; D remains unclear. The CDR3 totals 14 residues. The V and J ends lost 4 bases and 1 base respectively, with 11 bases between them. The germline V gene has CDR1 SGHKS and CDR2 YYEKEE (reference sequence). The CDR3 region is CASSPLPENTEAFF. CDR3 nucleotides: TGTGCCAGCAGCCCACTACCGGAGAACACTGAAGCTTTCTTT.

The chain couples TRBV15 to TRBJ2-7; 8 nucleotides line up with TRBD1. The length of the CDR3 is 14 residues. V lost 1 base, J lost 5 bases, and 4 bases stayed unmatched. Germline CDR1 reads LNHNV; CDR2 reads YYDKDF (reference sequence). The CDR3 sequence: CATSRGTGPHEQYF. In DNA, the CDR3 is TGTGCCACCAGCAGAGGGACAGGGCCCCACGAGCAGTACTTC. The full variable domain, completed using reference TRBV15 and TRBJ2-7, is DAMVIQNPRYQVTQFGKPVTLSCSQTLNHNVMYWYQQKSSQAPKLLFHYYDKDFNNEADTPDNFQSRRPNTSFCFLDIRSPGLGDTAMYLCATSRGTGPHEQYFGPGTRLTVT.

V usage is TRBV14 and J usage is TRBJ1-6; D remains ambiguous. Per the germline V gene, CDR1 is SGHDN and CDR2 is FVKESK. There are 14 residues in the CDR3. The germline V and J ends were trimmed by 0 bases and 7 bases, with 7 bases remaining between them. The CDR3 coding sequence is TGTGCCAGCAGCCAAGAGATTTCGAATTCACCCCTCCACTTT. This sequence encodes CASSQEISNSPLHF.

This rearrangement joins TRBV25-1 to TRBJ1-4; 7 nucleotides line up with TRBD1. Unmatched junction bases numbered 9, after V lost 4 bases and J lost 4 bases. This CDR3 spans 16 amino acids. Per germline, CDR1 MGHDK and CDR2 SYGVNS. CDR3 sequence (DNA): TGTGCCAGCAGTGCATCCCGGGACAGCCGTAATGAAAAACTGTTTTTT. Amino acid sequence: CASSASRDSRNEKLFF.

The chain joins TRBV2 to TRBJ1-5; D might be TRBD1 (5 bases). The CDR3 contains 13 residues. The germline CDR1 and CDR2 sequences are SNHLY and FYNNEI. V was cut by 2 bases and J by 6 bases, with 8 bases left in between. The CDR3 spells CASSESGGQPQHF. Written as DNA, the CDR3 is TGTGCCAGCAGTGAATCCGGGGGTCAGCCCCAGCATTTT. Based on the CDR3 plus reference TRBV2 and TRBJ1-5, the full variable domain is EPEVTQTPSHQVTQMGQEVILRCVPISNHLYFYWYRQILGQKVEFLVSFYNNEISEKSEIFDDQFSVERPDGSNFTLKIRSTKLEDSAMYFCASSESGGQPQHFGDGTRLSIL.

This clonotype was counted many times. V and J are TRBV6-1 and TRBJ2-3; TRBD2 aligns across 10 bases. This CDR3 spans 16 amino acids. Germline V gene sequence: CDR1 MNHNS, CDR2 SASEGT. Trimming cost V 5 bases and J 4 bases; bases outside gene matches: 9. CDR3 bases: TGTGCCAGCAGTCTACTAGCGGGGAGAGGCCCAGATACGCAGTATTTT. Translated: CASSLLAGRGPDTQYF.

The gene calls are TRBV10-3 and TRBJ1-3; 8 nucleotides match TRBD1. The CDR3 spans 14 residues. Per germline, CDR1 ENHRY and CDR2 SYGVKD. V was clipped by 5 bases and J by 3 bases; unmatched bases: 3. The CDR3 sequence is CAISLTGDGNTIYF. CDR3 coding DNA: TGTGCCATCAGTCTGACAGGGGATGGAAACACCATATATTTT.

The V gene is TRBV2, the J gene TRBJ1-2, with 10 positions matching TRBD1. J lost 3 bases, V lost 9 bases, and 7 bases had no gene match. The CDR3 is 14 residues long. Germline-derived CDR1 and CDR2 are SNHLY and FYNNEI. The CDR3 sequence: CASMTGGSHYGYTF. The CDR3 DNA is TGTGCCAGTATGACAGGGGGCTCCCACTATGGCTACACCTTC.

The chain couples TRBV25-1 to TRBJ1-1; 8 bases align to TRBD1. The J segment lost 7 bases and the V segment lost 4 bases, leaving 8 bases of the junction unmatched. In germline, CDR1 is MGHDK, CDR2 SYGVNS. The CDR3 loop spans 14 amino acids. The CDR3 reads CASSVTGAMGEAFF. The CDR3 DNA sequence: TGTGCCAGCAGTGTGACAGGGGCAATGGGTGAAGCTTTCTTT.

At least ten counts were recorded for this clonotype. J is TRBJ2-1 and V is TRBV27; 11 positions match TRBD2. V shed 1 base, J shed 5 bases, and the junction held 4 bases outside the gene matches. Germline assignment: CDR1 MNHEY and CDR2 SMNVEV (reference sequence). The CDR3 covers 16 residues. CDR3 protein: CASSLLTSGRNNEQFF. The CDR3 DNA is TGTGCCAGCAGTTTATTAACTAGCGGGAGAAACAATGAGCAGTTCTTC.

The table lists this clonotype with a few counts. This sequence joins TRBV29-1 and TRBJ2-1, with a possible D match to TRBD2 (6 bases). CDR1 is SQVTM, CDR2 ANQGSEA, per germline. Trimming stripped 2 bases from V and 8 bases from J, with 16 bases between. This CDR3 contains 14 residues. The DNA of the CDR3 is TGCAGCGTTGAAATGCCGGGGAGGTGGGATGAGCAGTTCTTC. It yields the protein CSVEMPGRWDEQFF.

Comments on this clonotype: The junction differs from germline at one of its ends, possibly a read error. This sequence joins TRBV20-1 and TRBJ1-1; D not certain. The CDR3 has 17 residues. The germline V gene has CDR1 DFQATT and CDR2 SNEGSKA (reference sequence). CDR3 region: CSPRGVVGRGMNTEAFF. The CDR3 region has the DNA TGCAGTCCTAGAGGTGTAGTAGGTCGCGGGATGAACACTGAAGCTTTCTTT.

The CDR3 protein is CSVEKSLMGGYTF. The CDR3 bases are TGCAGCGTTGAAAAGAGCCTAATGGGTGGCTACACCTTC. This chain joins TRBV29-1 and TRBJ1-2, with no clear D. The V gene's germline CDR1 is SQVTM and CDR2 ANQGSEA. The CDR3 has 13 amino acids. Trimming took 2 bases from V and 7 from J, leaving 14 bases between them.

The genes are TRBV15 and TRBJ2-7, with 9 bases fitting TRBD1. The V segment lost 3 bases and the J segment 0 bases; nucleotides outside the gene matches: 9. This CDR3 has 17 residues. Germline-derived CDR1 and CDR2 are LNHNV and YYDKDF (reference sequence). CDR3 in amino acids: CATSSPEDRGSSYEQYF. The CDR3 nucleotides read TGTGCCACCAGCAGCCCTGAGGACAGGGGAAGCTCCTACGAGCAGTACTTC.

This clonotype showed up many times. This chain links TRBV6-1 with TRBJ1-3; 9 positions match TRBD1. The CDR3 runs to 16 residues. CDR1 MNHNS and CDR2 SASEGT come from the germline V gene. The junction had 4 bases not matched to a gene; V was cut back by 4 bases and J by 0 bases. The CDR3 is CASSAQGADSGNTIYF. CDR3 nucleotides: TGTGCCAGCAGTGCACAGGGGGCCGACTCTGGAAACACCATATATTTT.

The rearrangement joins TRBV25-1 to TRBJ1-2, with 9 bases that match TRBD1. The germline V gene has CDR1 MGHDK and CDR2 SYGVNS. J gave up 6 bases and V 6 bases, and 11 bases lay outside the gene matches. The CDR3 sequence is 15 residues long. The CDR3 here is CASRDPGQGSHGYTF. CDR3 DNA sequence: TGTGCCAGCAGGGACCCCGGACAGGGGTCTCATGGCTACACCTTC.

The V call is TRBV12-3 or TRBV12-4, the J call TRBJ1-2, with 7 bases matching TRBD1. J was trimmed by 8 bases and V by 7 bases; bases with no gene match: 13. The length of the CDR3 is 14 residues. CDR3 sequence (DNA): TGTGCCAGCATCTCCGGGACAGCGACCGGGGGCTACACCTTC. It translates to CASISGTATGGYTF.

The chain uses TRBV12-3 or TRBV12-4 and TRBJ1-6; TRBD1 is a possible D gene (5 bases). The CDR3 has 10 residues. V was cut by 6 bases and J by 12 bases, with 6 bases left in between. CDR3 region: CASRQGPLHF. The CDR3 region has the DNA TGTGCCAGCAGGCAGGGACCCCTCCACTTT.

CDR3 sequence (DNA): TGTGCCAGCAGCTTAGGGAAACAGCCCCAGCATTTT. Protein: CASSLGKQPQHF. This sequence joins TRBV7-9 and TRBJ1-5; D is undetermined. Per the germline V gene, CDR1 is SEHNR and CDR2 is FQNEAQ (reference sequence). Trimming took 1 base from V and 7 from J, leaving 5 bases between them. The CDR3 length is 12 residues.

V usage is TRBV2 and J usage is TRBJ2-5; TRBD2 matches 11 bases. Germline trimming cut 6 bases from V and 1 base from J; bases unmatched to any gene: 4. The CDR3 sequence is 15 residues long. The germline CDR1 and CDR2 sequences are SNHLY and FYNNEI. The CDR3 spells CASSGGTSGQETQYF. The CDR3 DNA is TGTGCCAGCAGCGGGGGGACTAGCGGCCAAGAGACCCAGTACTTC.

About this clonotype itself: Relative to the germline gene, one junction end is altered; a read error may explain this. The chain joins TRBV7-7 to TRBJ1-1; a weak D match, TRBD1 (5 bases). The germline V gene has CDR1 SSHAT and CDR2 FNYEAQ (reference sequence). The CDR3 contains 14 residues. CDR3 sequence reads: CASSLGVGLTEAFF. The DNA for the CDR3 is TGTGCTAGCAGCTTGGGGGTGGGGCTCACTGAAGCTTTCTTT.

The rearrangement links TRBV25-1 to TRBJ2-1, with D possibly TRBD2 on 6 matching bases. Germline values: CDR1 MGHDK, CDR2 SYGVNS. V was shortened by 7 bases and J by 6 bases, with 13 bases between the two germline ends. This CDR3 contains 13 residues. CDR3 in amino acids: CASIPTSSNEQFF. The CDR3 DNA follows: TGTGCCAGCATCCCTACTAGCTCCAATGAGCAGTTCTTC. Full variable domain (rest looked up from reference TRBV25-1 and TRBJ2-1): EADIYQTPRYLVIGTGKKITLECSQTMGHDKMYWYQQDPGMELHLIHYSYGVNSTEKGDLSSESTVSRIRTEHFPLTLESARPSHTSQYLCASIPTSSNEQFFGPGTRLTVL.

Remarks on this clonotype: It is likely a read error, because the conserved phenylalanine at the end of the CDR3 is missing. This chain connects TRBV6-1 to TRBJ2-1; D not certain. Trimming removed 6 bases from V and 5 bases from J, with 17 bases in between. The germline gives CDR1 MNHNS, CDR2 SASEGT. The CDR3 contains 15 residues. The CDR3 nucleotides read TGTGCCAGCAGACCATACGCTTTATATGACAATGAGCAGTTCCTC. It codes for CASRPYALYDNEQFL.

The chain joins TRBV11-1 to TRBJ2-1; D gene ambiguous. V was shortened by 1 base and J by 5 bases, with 9 bases between the two germline ends. This CDR3 has 14 amino acids. Germline V gene lookup returns CDR1 SGHAT and CDR2 FQDESV (reference sequence). The CDR3 reads CASSLGIDHNEQFF. In DNA, the CDR3 is TGTGCCAGCAGCTTAGGTATAGACCACAATGAGCAGTTCTTC.